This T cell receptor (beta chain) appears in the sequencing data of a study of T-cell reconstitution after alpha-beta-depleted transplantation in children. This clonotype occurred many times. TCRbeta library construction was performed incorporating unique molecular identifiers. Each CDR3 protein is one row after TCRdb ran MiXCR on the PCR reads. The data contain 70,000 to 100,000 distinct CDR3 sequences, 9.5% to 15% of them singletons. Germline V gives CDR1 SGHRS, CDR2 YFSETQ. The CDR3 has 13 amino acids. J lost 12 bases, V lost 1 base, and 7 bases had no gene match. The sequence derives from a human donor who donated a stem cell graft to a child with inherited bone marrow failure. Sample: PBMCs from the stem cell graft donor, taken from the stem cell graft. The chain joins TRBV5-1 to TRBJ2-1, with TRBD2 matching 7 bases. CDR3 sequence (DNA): TGCGCCAGCAGCTTGTCGTGGGAGGGGACGCAGTTCTTC. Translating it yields CASSLSWEGTQFF.